The present entry profiles one T cell receptor beta chain with its context. Only in-frame clones appear in the TCRdb table, and some are missing; sequencing was by immunoSEQ multiplex PCR. The table includes about 140,000 clones, over 70% detected once. Residents of 24 US areas, aged roughly 18 to 89 years, made up the participants. The ends lost 10 bases at V and 6 bases at J; junction bases unmatched: 8. The V gene's germline CDR1 is MDHEN and CDR2 SYDVKM. The CDR3 is made up of 12 amino acids. The data were obtained in a study of blood T cell repertoires in COVID-19. J is TRBJ2-7 and V is TRBV28; 8 nucleotides match TRBD2. Source material: PBMCs or T cells enriched from blood (not recorded which). This TCR derives from a man aged 50 to 59 in a cohort exposed to, infected with or recovered from COVID-19 (not recorded which). CDR3 coding DNA: TGTGCCACGGCCGAACGGGAGGGCGAGCAGTACTTC. As protein: CATAEREGEQYF.